Each of the 8 T cell receptor beta chains below was sequenced from the same sample in a study of blood T cell repertoires in COVID-19 (TCRdb year 2020). Library method: the immunoSEQ multiplex PCR assay. In its TCRdb copy, this immuneACCESS table keeps in-frame sequences only and misses some clones. Where compared with another copy, unresolved V genes explain less than half of these, and the others have no known cause. The sample data list roughly 250,000 clones, and approximately 83% of these were observed just once. The ten top clones hold less than 20% of the sample. The specimen was peripheral blood. Source of these receptors: a person between 65 and 79 years old with COVID-19, enrolled during active disease.

The chain uses TRBV21-1 and TRBJ1-3; TRBD1, as called in the table, went unchecked against the DNA. TRBV21-1 constitutes a pseudogene. The CDR3 length is 15 residues. The CDR3: CASSKAGLTGNTIYF. CDR3 nucleotide sequence: TGTGCCAGCAGCAAAGCGGGGCTGACGGGAAACACCATATATTTT.

The V gene is TRBV7-9, the J gene TRBJ1-2; the D is unclear. The CDR3 covers 11 residues. V gave up 1 base and J gave up 8 bases, with 5 bases separating them. Looked up from germline, CDR1 is SEHNR and CDR2 is FQNEAQ (reference sequence). This chain's CDR3 is CASSLVYGYTF. For the CDR3, the DNA is TGTGCCAGCAGCTTAGTCTACGGCTACACCTTC.

The chain has TRBV19 and TRBJ1-5; tentative D call: TRBD1 (6 bases). This CDR3 comprises 13 residues. Germline V CDR1 and CDR2: LNHDA, SQIVND (reference sequence). V shed 4 bases and J shed 5 bases, with 9 bases lying between them. The CDR3 nucleotides read TGTGCCAGTAGTAACAGGGAACATCAGCCCCAGCATTTT. Its protein is CASSNREHQPQHF.

This clone was seen at least ten times. DNA of the CDR3: TGTGCCAGCTTACAGGGCATGAACACTGAAGCTTTCTTT. Protein sequence: CASLQGMNTEAFF. This sequence joins TRBV18 and TRBJ1-1, with D possibly TRBD1 on 6 matching bases. The germline gives CDR1 KGHSH, CDR2 LQKENI. The CDR3 is 13 amino acids. Trimming stripped 7 bases from V and 0 bases from J, with 9 bases between.

The gene calls are TRBV28 and TRBJ1-1, with D uncertain. Germline V gene data show CDR1 as MDHEN and CDR2 as SYDVKM. V lost 6 bases and J lost 6, with 20 bases in between. The CDR3 has 15 amino acids. The CDR3 nucleotides are TGTGCCAGCAGCCCAGTGGCAGTGAGCCAGGCTGAAGCTTTCTTT. Its protein is CASSPVAVSQAEAFF.

The chain joins TRBV6-1 to TRBJ1-5; unclear D gene. Germline V gene sequence: CDR1 MNHNS, CDR2 SASEGT. This CDR3 spans 14 amino acids. The ends were cut back, 3 bases at V and 3 bases at J, with 9 bases in the middle. CDR3 in amino acids: CASSDRILNQPQHF. Here the CDR3 DNA reads TGTGCCAGCAGTGACAGAATCCTCAATCAGCCCCAGCATTTT.

The genes are TRBV28 and TRBJ1-5; D might be TRBD1 (5 bases). The germline V and J ends were trimmed by 6 bases and 0 bases, with 18 bases remaining between them. The CDR3 is 17 amino acids. In germline, CDR1 is MDHEN, CDR2 SYDVKM. Here the CDR3 DNA reads TGTGCCAGCAGCTCGCGGGGGGGTGGCTATAGCAATCAGCCCCAGCATTTT. Protein: CASSSRGGGYSNQPQHF. The full variable domain, rest sourced from reference TRBV28 and TRBJ1-5, is DVKVTQSSRYLVKRTGEKVFLECVQDMDHENMFWYRQDPGLGLRLIYFSYDVKMKEKGDIPEGYSVSREKKERFSLILESASTNQTSMYLCASSSRGGGYSNQPQHFGDGTRLSIL.

The gene calls are TRBV11-2 and TRBJ1-4; TRBD1 matches at 8 bases. The V and J ends lost 2 bases and 6 bases, in that order; junction bases with no gene match: 5. The CDR3 is 15 residues long. CDR1 is SGHAT and CDR2 is FQNNGV in the germline V gene. CDR3 in amino acids: CASSLSGGVDEKLFF. The CDR3 nucleotides read TGTGCCAGCAGCTTATCAGGGGGCGTAGATGAAAAACTGTTTTTT.